This T cell receptor beta chain was captured by sequencing in a study of blood T cell repertoires in COVID-19. On the study more broadly: Sites in the United States, Italy and Spain provided acute and convalescent COVID-19 samples. T cells, B-cell-depleted T cells, or PBMCs provided the cDNA or gDNA that served as material.

Germline loops: CDR1 SNHLY, CDR2 FYNNEI. There are 16 residues in the CDR3. The V gene end was trimmed by 6 bases and the J gene end by 5 bases; junction bases not matched to a gene: 8. The method was immunoSEQ multiplex PCR; TCRdb's version includes in-frame clones alone and lacks a portion of them. The sample records 170,000 or so clones, about 82% being singletons. This TCR was sampled from a man aged 45 to 65 with active or convalescent COVID-19. The chain links TRBV2 to TRBJ2-2, with 11 bases lining up with TRBD2. Sequencing input: peripheral blood. DNA for the CDR3: TGTGCCAGCAGGCGCTCCGGGACTAGCGGTACCGGGGAGCTGTTTTTT. This codes for CASRRSGTSGTGELFF.